This T cell receptor (beta chain) is from a study of cytotoxic CD8 clonotypes in ibrutinib-treated CLL. Study-wide results and caveats: Elevated clonality accompanied ibrutinib response, with a return toward baseline values at progression.

With respect to this clone: Its antigen remains unknown.

The CDR3 is 13 amino acids. V lost 3 bases to trimming and J lost 10 bases, with 13 bases between them. CDR1 is SNHLY and CDR2 is FYNNEI in the germline V gene. Only in-frame clones appear in the TCRdb table, and some are missing; sequencing was by immunoSEQ multiplex PCR. Seen here are about 250,000 clones, roughly 70% observed once, and the top ten hold 15%. TCR beta library input comprised approximately 2 micrograms of genomic DNA from cryopreserved PBMCs. This rearrangement joins TRBV2 to TRBJ2-1; D is unresolved. Sequenced here: PBMCs, sampled after 24 months of ibrutinib treatment. The sequence was collected from a human donor with chronic lymphocytic leukemia. Written as DNA, the CDR3 is TGTGCCAGCAGTGATCCCTGGGTGGGGGAGCAGTTCTTC. Encoded protein: CASSDPWVGEQFF.